The 25 T cell receptor beta chains given below trace back to one sample, sequenced in a study of cytomegalovirus exposure and HLA in healthy donors. 60 Vbeta and 13 Jbeta primers were used in PCR. This table comes from immunoSEQ multiplex PCR, and its TCRdb copy is limited to in-frame clones, with some not included. There are 100,000 to 140,000 clones in the sample; 82% occur only once, and 2% to 3% lies in the top ten. Input material: PBMCs. The receptors shown here come from a man between 25 and 39 years old in good health and CMV-seropositive.

Only a few counts were recorded for this clone. The chain links TRBV5-1 to TRBJ1-1; D gene ambiguous. This CDR3 is 14 amino acids long. The germline V gene has CDR1 SGHRS and CDR2 YFSETQ. V was pared by 7 bases and J by 4 bases, with 17 bases between. CDR3 DNA sequence: TGCGCCAGCGGGCCCGGCGGGGTGCGCACTGAAGCTTTCTTT. It specifies CASGPGGVRTEAFF.

As to this clone: Germline and junction disagree at one end, which may indicate a read error. The rearrangement links TRBV29-1 to TRBJ2-4, with D possibly TRBD2 on 6 matching bases. The CDR3 runs to 12 residues. The germline CDR1 and CDR2 sequences are SQVTM and ANQGSEA. The CDR3 region is CSVGKEGNSQYF. CDR3 in DNA: TGCAGCGTTGGTAAGGAGGGAAACAGTCAGTACTTC.

The V and J genes are TRBV5-1 and TRBJ2-7; D gene uncertain. Germline CDR1 SGHRS, CDR2 YFSETQ. V lost 1 base and J 5 bases, leaving 13 bases between the germline ends. The CDR3 totals 14 residues. The CDR3 loop reads CASSLQSTADEQYF. Written as DNA, the CDR3 is TGCGCCAGCAGCTTGCAGTCTACAGCCGACGAGCAGTACTTC.

The chain uses TRBV5-1 and TRBJ2-3; 9 nucleotides align to TRBD2. J lost 2 bases, V lost 7 bases, and 5 bases had no gene match. CDR3 length equals 14 residues. Germline CDR1 and CDR2: SGHRS and YFSETQ. The CDR3, as DNA: TGCGCCAGCCAGACTAGCGGAATCACAGATACGCAGTATTTT. The encoded protein is CASQTSGITDTQYF.

This chain connects TRBV7-9 to TRBJ2-7; D is possibly TRBD1 (6 bases). V was cut by 5 bases and J by 6 bases, with 14 bases left in between. There are 13 residues in the CDR3. Germline V gene sequence: CDR1 SEHNR, CDR2 FQNEAQ (reference sequence). The CDR3 sequence: CASSRTGNGEQYF. The DNA for the CDR3 is TGTGCCAGCAGCCGTACAGGGAACGGCGAGCAGTACTTC.

The CDR3 reads CASSQVLAGGVTDTQYF. The CDR3 DNA reads TGCGCCAGCAGCCAAGTCCTAGCGGGGGGGGTCACAGATACGCAGTATTTT. This chain connects TRBV4-1 to TRBJ2-3, with TRBD2 matching 12 bases. V lost 1 base, J lost 2 bases, and 4 bases stayed unmatched. CDR3 length: 17 residues. Looked up from germline, CDR1 is MGHRA and CDR2 is YSYEKL.

The rearrangement links TRBV5-4 to TRBJ2-7; 9 bases agree with TRBD2. Germline values: CDR1 SGHNT, CDR2 YYREEE (reference sequence). Unmatched junction bases numbered 7, after V lost 0 bases and J lost 3 bases. The CDR3 contains 16 residues. The CDR3 here is CASSLASGGPHYEQYF. The CDR3 DNA reads TGTGCCAGCAGCTTGGCGAGCGGGGGGCCACACTACGAGCAGTACTTC.

The chain combines TRBV5-6 with TRBJ2-1; 10 bases map to TRBD1. J was trimmed by 0 bases and V by 0 bases; bases with no gene match: 3. The germline CDR1 and CDR2 sequences are SGHDT and YYEEEE. This CDR3 contains 17 residues. The CDR3 region is CASSLAGTGVSYNEQFF. The CDR3 DNA is TGTGCCAGCAGCTTGGCAGGGACAGGGGTCTCCTACAATGAGCAGTTCTTC.

The genes are TRBV5-1 and TRBJ1-1, with D maybe TRBD1 (5 bases). Trimming took off 2 bases at V and 4 bases at J, with 9 bases between the two ends. CDR3 length equals 13 residues. CDR1 and CDR2 (germline): SGHRS, YFSETQ. In DNA, the CDR3 is TGCGCCAGCAGCTTCAGGGAAGGCACTGAAGCTTTCTTT. Translating gives CASSFREGTEAFF.

V and J are TRBV6-6 and TRBJ2-4, with 9 bases that match TRBD2. The CDR3 has 15 amino acids. Germline loops: CDR1 MNHNY, CDR2 SVGAGI (reference sequence). Germline trimming cut 2 bases from V and 7 bases from J; bases unmatched to any gene: 6. The CDR3 is CASSYGRGGQNIQYF. The CDR3 coding sequence is TGTGCCAGCAGTTACGGGCGGGGGGGCCAGAACATTCAGTACTTC.

This chain links TRBV2 with TRBJ2-3; D remains ambiguous. This CDR3 is built from 12 residues. V lost 8 bases and J lost 0, with 6 bases in between. Germline assignment: CDR1 SNHLY and CDR2 FYNNEI. In nucleotides, the CDR3 is TGTGCCAGCTCCCCTAGCACAGATACGCAGTATTTT. This encodes CASSPSTDTQYF. The full variable domain, in which reference TRBV2 and TRBJ2-3 provide the parts outside the CDR3, is EPEVTQTPSHQVTQMGQEVILRCVPISNHLYFYWYRQILGQKVEFLVSFYNNEISEKSEIFDDQFSVERPDGSNFTLKIRSTKLEDSAMYFCASSPSTDTQYFGPGTRLTVL.

This sequence joins TRBV5-1 and TRBJ2-7; 9 bases agree with TRBD2. The trim removed 4 bases at V and 7 bases at J, leaving 6 bases unmatched. This CDR3 has 13 residues. Germline V gene data show CDR1 as SGHRS and CDR2 as YFSETQ. The CDR3 region is CASSPSGGTEQYF. The CDR3 DNA follows: TGCGCCAGCAGCCCGAGCGGGGGGACTGAGCAGTACTTC.

The J gene is TRBJ2-7, the V gene TRBV10-3, with TRBD1 matching 8 bases. Germline assignment: CDR1 ENHRY and CDR2 SYGVKD. The CDR3 sequence is 14 residues long. The V segment lost 5 bases and the J segment 4 bases; nucleotides outside the gene matches: 7. For the CDR3, the DNA is TGTGCCATCAGTCTCGGGACAGGCCGTTACGAGCAGTACTTC. It encodes CAISLGTGRYEQYF.

This clone was found a few times. The chain has TRBV5-4 and TRBJ1-1; no clear D gene. The V end lost 6 bases, the J end lost 1 base, and 10 bases lay between the germline ends. Germline V CDR1 and CDR2: SGHNT, YYREEE (reference sequence). This CDR3 region has 13 residues. DNA of the CDR3: TGTGCCAGCACAGACAAATCGAACACTGAAGCTTTCTTT. Translating gives CASTDKSNTEAFF.

The chain employs TRBV4-2 and TRBJ2-7; 8 nucleotides match TRBD2. The CDR3 contains 17 residues. In germline, CDR1 is LGHNA, CDR2 YNFKEQ. V trimming: 0 bases; J trimming: 5 bases; junction bases outside the gene matches: 12. CDR3 amino acids: CASSQDSRWRGANEQYF. The CDR3 bases are TGTGCCAGCAGCCAAGATTCTCGATGGCGGGGGGCTAACGAGCAGTACTTC.

The CDR3 sequence: CASSVGPGNEQFF. Here the CDR3 DNA reads TGTGCCAGCAGTGTGGGGCCCGGCAATGAGCAGTTCTTC. V gene TRBV6-1 combines with J gene TRBJ2-1; a weak D match, TRBD1 (5 bases). The CDR3 has 13 residues. V was pared by 4 bases and J by 6 bases, with 10 bases between. Germline CDR1 is MNHNS and CDR2 is SASEGT.

The chain combines TRBV10-3 with TRBJ2-1; TRBD2 matches at 8 bases. Germline assignment: CDR1 ENHRY and CDR2 SYGVKD. V lost 0 bases and J lost 9; bases outside the gene matches: 7. The CDR3 has 15 amino acids. CDR3 DNA: TGTGCCATCAGTGAGTCACGGCTAGCGGGTGTTGAGCAGTTCTTC. Translating gives CAISESRLAGVEQFF.

The rearrangement uses TRBV11-2 and TRBJ1-1; a weak D match, TRBD1 (6 bases). The V end lost 6 bases, the J end lost 7 bases, and 12 bases lay between the germline ends. CDR3 length equals 12 residues. Looked up from germline, CDR1 is SGHAT and CDR2 is FQNNGV. This chain's CDR3 is CASRRGMGEAFF. In nucleotides, the CDR3 is TGTGCCAGCAGGAGGGGGATGGGTGAAGCTTTCTTT.

This clone was counted only a few times. CDR3 in DNA: TGTGCCAGCTCACCTGGACTAGCGGGGGGGCCGGGAACGGATACGCAGTATTTT. It codes for CASSPGLAGGPGTDTQYF. The chain joins TRBV18 to TRBJ2-3, with TRBD2 identical over 15 bases. This CDR3 comprises 18 residues. Germline assignment: CDR1 KGHSH and CDR2 LQKENI. Trimming removed 3 bases from V and 6 bases from J; junction bases left unmatched: 10.

V is TRBV18 and J is TRBJ1-4; no clear D. CDR1 is KGHSH and CDR2 is LQKENI in the germline V gene. The length of the CDR3 is 14 residues. The V gene lost 3 bases and the J gene lost 7 bases, with 12 bases spanning the gap. The CDR3 loop reads CASSPYSGGEKLFF. The DNA for the CDR3 is TGTGCCAGCTCACCGTACTCCGGAGGTGAAAAACTGTTTTTT. Filled out from reference TRBV18 and TRBJ1-4, the complete variable domain reads NAGVMQNPRHLVRRRGQEARLRCSPMKGHSHVYWYRQLPEEGLKFMVYLQKENIIDESGMPKERFSAEFPKEGPSILRIQQVVRGDSAAYFCASSPYSGGEKLFFGSGTQLSVL.

As concerns this clone: Compared with germline, one end of the junction differs, possibly owing to a read error. This chain joins TRBV7-9 and TRBJ2-6; 8 nucleotides line up with TRBD2. The CDR3 covers 14 residues. Looked up from germline, CDR1 is SEHNR and CDR2 is FQNEAQ (reference sequence). The CDR3 sequence is CSSGGSGGANGLTF. The CDR3 region has the DNA TGTTCCAGCGGGGGTAGTGGCGGGGCCAACGGCCTGACTTTC.

This clone has just one count. The chain links TRBV6-6 to TRBJ1-5; 8 bases agree with TRBD1. The germline CDR1 and CDR2 sequences are MNHNY and SVGAGI (reference sequence). V lost 11 bases, J lost 5 bases, and 5 bases stayed unmatched. There are 12 residues in the CDR3. CDR3 protein: CAGGTGDQPQHF. CDR3 in DNA: TGTGCCGGGGGGACAGGTGATCAGCCCCAGCATTTT.

The rearrangement joins TRBV4-2 to TRBJ1-2; D may be TRBD1 (5 bases). In germline, CDR1 is LGHNA, CDR2 YNFKEQ. V was trimmed by 5 bases and J by 3 bases, leaving 13 bases between them. The CDR3 is 14 residues long. CDR3 sequence: CASSAGEVYYGYTF. DNA of the CDR3: TGTGCCAGCAGCGCGGGGGAGGTCTACTATGGCTACACCTTC.

CDR3 sequence: CASSLVQGAGNEQFF. In DNA form, the CDR3 reads TGTGCCAGCAGCTTAGTACAGGGGGCAGGGAATGAGCAGTTCTTC. The chain employs TRBV7-2 and TRBJ2-1; 9 bases map to TRBD1. The CDR3 extends over 15 amino acids. V shed 1 base and J 7 bases; nucleotides not matched to a gene: 5. Germline lookup yields CDR1 SGHTA and CDR2 FQGNSA.

The V gene is TRBV10-3, the J gene TRBJ1-1; TRBD1 matches at 7 bases. The CDR3 extends over 12 amino acids. V lost 5 bases and J lost 7; bases outside the gene matches: 4. Germline V CDR1 and CDR2: ENHRY, SYGVKD. This CDR3 is CAISRDSYEAFF. The CDR3 nucleotides are TGTGCCATCAGTAGGGACAGCTATGAAGCTTTCTTT.